This T cell receptor (beta chain) came from a study of identical twins. Study outcomes and limitations: With beta out-of-frame sequences, excess sharing by twins was weaker. It was cross-sectional statistical analysis, not following the same donors, that the conclusions relied on. Models predicted too little out-of-frame TCR alpha sharing in monozygotic twins.

This clonotype has a handful of counts. Its antigen is not known. This CDR3 is 15 amino acids long. The germline V and J ends were trimmed by 4 bases and 4 bases, with 16 bases remaining between them. Each CDR3 protein gets one entry after TCRdb re-called the 5' RACE reads with MiXCR. The sample records about 530,000 distinct CDR3 sequences, 20% to 25% being singletons. The same specimen was also included in a second study, on yellow fever vaccine responses in identical twins. That paper notes: Reportedly, twins' vaccine T cell responses looked partly convergent and partly personalized.

This sequence originates from a woman aged 18-30 years in good health. The specimen sequenced was CD4+ T cells sorted from blood. V and J are TRBV12-3 or TRBV12-4 and TRBJ1-2; tentatively, D is TRBD1 (6 bases). CDR3 amino acids: CASSSPQDSSYGYTF. CDR3 coding DNA: TGTGCCAGCAGTTCTCCTCAGGACAGCTCCTATGGCTACACCTTC.